Listed here are 6 T cell receptor beta chains from one sample, sequenced in a study of blood T cell repertoires in COVID-19. TCRdb's copy holds only in-frame clones and misses some; the assay was immunoSEQ multiplex PCR. The sample yields tens of thousands of clones, around 83% seen once. The sequenced material came from peripheral blood. Every receptor here comes from a woman aged 55-75 years with acute or convalescent COVID-19.

This clone was seen more than once but under ten times. The chain has TRBV10-3 and TRBJ2-7; 7 nucleotides align to TRBD1. The CDR3 spans 13 residues. Losses at the gene ends were 6 bases for V and 2 bases for J; bases not matched to a gene: 4. Germline V gene lookup returns CDR1 ENHRY and CDR2 SYGVKD. The CDR3 region has the DNA TGTGCCATCAGAAGGGACAGCGCCTACGAGCAGTACTTC. Its translation: CAIRRDSAYEQYF.

This chain uses TRBV7-3 with TRBJ2-1; 11 bases match TRBD2. After removal of 3 bases from V and 2 bases from J, the junction contained 0 bases not matched to a gene. Germline CDR1 SGHTA, CDR2 FQGTGA. The CDR3 covers 15 residues. Here the CDR3 reads CASSFSGGAYNEQFF. The CDR3 DNA reads TGTGCCAGCAGCTTTAGCGGGGGGGCCTACAATGAGCAGTTCTTC. Supplemented by reference TRBV7-3 and TRBJ2-1, the full variable domain reads GAGVSQTPSNKVTEKGKYVELRCDPISGHTALYWYRQSLGQGPEFLIYFQGTGAADDSGLPNDRFFAVRPEGSVSTLKIQRTERGDSAVYLCASSFSGGAYNEQFFGPGTRLTVL.

The V and J genes are TRBV6-5 and TRBJ2-3; 8 bases match TRBD2. V lost 6 bases and J lost 0; bases outside the gene matches: 2. Per germline, CDR1 MNHEY and CDR2 SVGAGI. The CDR3 consists of 14 residues. CDR3 bases: TGTGCCAGCAGACTAGCGGCTAGCACAGATACGCAGTATTTT. It translates to CASRLAASTDTQYF.

J is TRBJ1-5 and V is TRBV7-2; D uncertain. V dropped 5 bases and J dropped 4 bases, with 12 bases sitting between them. Per germline, CDR1 SGHTA and CDR2 FQGNSA. The CDR3 loop spans 14 amino acids. CDR3 residues: CASSPTGGNQPQHF. DNA of the CDR3: TGTGCCAGCAGCCCCACGGGAGGAAATCAGCCCCAGCATTTT. Full variable domain (remainder filled in from reference TRBV7-2 and TRBJ1-5): GAGVSQSPSNKVTEKGKDVELRCDPISGHTALYWYRQSLGQGLEFLIYFQGNSAPDKSGLPSDRFSAERTGGSVSTLTIQRTQQEDSAVYLCASSPTGGNQPQHFGDGTRLSIL.

J is TRBJ2-1 and V is TRBV6-5; D remains ambiguous. Trimming shortened V by 1 base and J by 0 bases, and 7 bases separated the two germline ends. CDR1 and CDR2 from the germline V gene are MNHEY and SVGAGI. The CDR3 contains 15 residues. CDR3 loop: CASSYYPSSYNEQFF. The CDR3 DNA reads TGTGCCAGCAGTTACTATCCGAGCTCCTACAATGAGCAGTTCTTC.

This sequence joins TRBV5-1 and TRBJ1-1; D perhaps matches TRBD1 (6 bases). The CDR3 loop spans 12 amino acids. Germline V gene sequence: CDR1 SGHRS, CDR2 YFSETQ. Trimming took 0 bases from V and 11 from J, leaving 11 bases between them. CDR3 DNA: TGCGCCAGCAGCTTGGAGGGGGTAAGGGCTTTCTTT. It translates to CASSLEGVRAFF.